Described below is a single T cell receptor beta chain sequence and its context. Its antigen is unidentified. The sample comes from a study of graft-versus-host responses after intestinal transplantation. Germline-derived CDR1 and CDR2 are LGHNT and FRNRAP. This CDR3 has 14 residues. V shed 2 bases and J shed 6 bases, with 11 bases lying between them. TCRdb keeps only in-frame clones here, not all; method: immunoSEQ multiplex PCR. The sample carries 100,000 or so clones, around 90% recorded once. The receptor was isolated from a human donor who received an intestinal transplant. The sample consisted of unstimulated CD4+ T cells sorted from spleen or lymph node cells, taken before intestinal transplant. The chain has TRBV12-5 and TRBJ1-5; D gene unclear. In DNA form, the CDR3 reads TGTGCTAGTGGTTTGATGGAGCGGGGTCAGCCCCAGCATTTT. This sequence encodes CASGLMERGQPQHF.